This entry concerns a single T cell receptor beta chain. As yet, its antigen is unknown. Selected positively for CCR7 and CD45RO-negative, naive CD8 cells excluded terminally differentiated effector memory CD45RA+ cells. The data stem from a study of shared clonotypes between healthy human individuals. Study-wide results and limits: What rarefaction showed was incomplete sorted-subset sequencing despite large depth.

Trimming left V 8 bases short and J 5 bases short, with 16 bases between. CDR1 is MNHEY, CDR2 SVGAGI, per germline. This CDR3 spans 13 amino acids. Repertoires were generated with immunoSEQ multiplex PCR, while TCRdb's copy carries only in-frame clones and drops some. The table includes some 2,000,000 clones, roughly 94% detected once. This sequence was found in a man younger than 35 in good health. This chain joins TRBV6-5 and TRBJ2-7; no reliable D call. The material sequenced was naive CD8+ T cells sorted from blood. CDR3 coding DNA: TGTGCCAGCGGCCCGGGTGGTCCCAACGAGCAGTACTTC. This encodes CASGPGGPNEQYF.